Listed below are T cell receptor beta chains from one sample, sequenced in a study of identical twins. TCRdb reprocessed the 5' RACE reads via MiXCR and lists one record per CDR3 protein. The sample contains roughly 480,000 distinct CDR3 sequences, 20% to 30% of which appear only once. These same data were also listed under a study on T cells expressing NK-cell markers.

The specimen was CD4+ T cells sorted from blood. These receptors originate from a woman younger than 30 in good health. CDR3s include the opening cysteine and the closing phenylalanine or tryptophan. Each record gives: clone size, CDR3 length, D gene, V gene, J gene, CDR3 protein, CDR3 DNA. The D gene is left open where the match is weak. Expanded clones are given a class, and other clones once, few, many or no size at all.

size: few
length: 16
D: TRBD2
V: TRBV7-3
J: TRBJ2-7
CDR3: CASSLWEGLRIWEQYF
DNA: TGTGCCAGCAGCTTATGGGAGGGCCTCCGAATCTGGGAGCAGTACTTC

size: .
length: 14
D: TRBD2
V: TRBV6-1
J: TRBJ2-1
CDR3: CASRASGGNNEQFF
DNA: TGTGCCAGCAGGGCTAGCGGGGGGAACAATGAGCAGTTCTTC

size: .
length: 11
D: .
V: TRBV14
J: TRBJ1-1
CDR3: CASSTHGVAFF
DNA: TGTGCCAGCAGCACCCACGGGGTGGCTTTCTTT

size: medium-sized
length: 12
D: .
V: TRBV5-1
J: TRBJ1-5
CDR3: CASSLEGQPQHF
DNA: TGCGCCAGCAGCTTGGAAGGTCAGCCCCAGCATTTT

size: .
length: 14
D: .
V: TRBV6-1
J: TRBJ1-6
CDR3: CASRQRVTLAPLHF
DNA: TGTGCCAGCAGGCAAAGGGTCACTCTGGCACCCCTCCACTTT

size: many
length: 14
D: .
V: TRBV6-2/TRBV6-3
J: TRBJ2-5
CDR3: CASSYSRVQETQYF
DNA: TGTGCCAGCAGTTACTCGAGGGTCCAAGAGACCCAGTACTTC

size: .
length: 15
D: TRBD2
V: TRBV20-1
J: TRBJ2-1
CDR3: CSALPRLAGYNEQFF
DNA: TGCAGTGCGTTGCCTCGACTAGCGGGATACAATGAGCAGTTCTTC

size: few
length: 15
D: .
V: TRBV12-3/TRBV12-4
J: TRBJ1-2
CDR3: CASSTAEWLASGYTF
DNA: TGTGCCAGCAGCACAGCCGAATGGCTGGCGTCCGGCTACACCTTC

size: .
length: 13
D: TRBD1
V: TRBV12-3/TRBV12-4
J: TRBJ1-2
CDR3: CASNRGSAYGYTF
DNA: TGTGCCAGCAACAGGGGTTCCGCGTATGGCTACACCTTC

size: .
length: 12
D: TRBD1
V: TRBV6-5
J: TRBJ1-2
CDR3: CASSYGDSRYTF
DNA: TGTGCCAGCAGTTACGGGGACAGTCGCTACACCTTC

size: few
length: 16
D: .
V: TRBV7-8
J: TRBJ2-1
CDR3: CASSLLVRGIGNEQFF
DNA: TGTGCCAGCAGCTTATTAGTAAGGGGAATAGGCAATGAGCAGTTCTTC

size: few
length: 13
D: TRBD2
V: TRBV12-3/TRBV12-4
J: TRBJ2-1
CDR3: CASRPGGNNEQFF
DNA: TGTGCCAGCAGACCGGGGGGGAACAATGAGCAGTTCTTC

size: .
length: 12
D: .
V: TRBV3-1
J: TRBJ1-1
CDR3: CASSQVPWEAFF
DNA: TGTGCCAGCAGCCAAGTGCCATGGGAAGCTTTCTTT

size: .
length: 13
D: .
V: TRBV20-1
J: TRBJ2-1
CDR3: CSARHGRNNEQFF
DNA: TGCAGTGCTAGACATGGAAGGAACAATGAGCAGTTCTTC

size: few
length: 15
D: .
V: TRBV5-1
J: TRBJ2-2
CDR3: CASIEGHANTGELFF
DNA: TGCGCCAGCATCGAGGGACATGCGAACACCGGGGAGCTGTTTTTT

size: .
length: 13
D: .
V: TRBV4-1
J: TRBJ1-1
CDR3: CASSQFSAGEAFF
DNA: TGCGCCAGCAGCCAATTTTCAGCAGGGGAAGCTTTCTTT

size: .
length: 15
D: .
V: TRBV12-3/TRBV12-4
J: TRBJ2-3
CDR3: CASSLYGGATDTQYF
DNA: TGTGCCAGCAGTTTGTATGGGGGGGCTACAGATACGCAGTATTTT

size: .
length: 15
D: TRBD2
V: TRBV29-1
J: TRBJ2-3
CDR3: CSVVGLAGPTDTQYF
DNA: TGCAGCGTTGTGGGACTAGCGGGGCCCACAGATACGCAGTATTTT

size: few
length: 15
D: TRBD1
V: TRBV7-6
J: TRBJ2-7
CDR3: CASSRTGTGTYEQYF
DNA: TGTGCCAGCAGCCGGACCGGGACAGGGACCTACGAGCAGTACTTC

size: .
length: 13
D: .
V: TRBV12-3/TRBV12-4
J: TRBJ2-1
CDR3: CASSSLWGYEQFF
DNA: TGTGCCAGCAGCTCCCTGTGGGGGTATGAGCAGTTCTTC

size: .
length: 15
D: .
V: TRBV5-1
J: TRBJ2-5
CDR3: CASSQGVRAQETQYF
DNA: TGCGCCAGCAGTCAAGGGGTCAGGGCTCAAGAGACCCAGTACTTC

size: .
length: 14
D: .
V: TRBV7-2
J: TRBJ2-5
CDR3: CASSRPSEQETQYF
DNA: TGTGCCAGCAGCCGACCTAGCGAACAAGAGACCCAGTACTTC

size: many
length: 15
D: .
V: TRBV12-3/TRBV12-4
J: TRBJ2-3
CDR3: CASSPARWITDTQYF
DNA: TGTGCCAGCAGCCCCGCGAGGTGGATCACAGATACGCAGTATTTT

size: .
length: 14
D: TRBD2
V: TRBV18
J: TRBJ2-1
CDR3: CASSPDQIAGVLFF
DNA: TGTGCCAGCTCACCAGACCAGATAGCGGGAGTTCTGTTCTTC

size: .
length: 14
D: .
V: TRBV5-8
J: TRBJ2-3
CDR3: CASSSLEFPDTQYF
DNA: TGTGCCAGCAGTTCCTTAGAATTCCCAGATACGCAGTATTTT

size: .
length: 16
D: TRBD1
V: TRBV5-1
J: TRBJ2-2
CDR3: CASSFWGQAITGELFF
DNA: TGCGCCAGCAGCTTTTGGGGACAGGCGATAACCGGGGAGCTGTTTTTT

size: .
length: 13
D: .
V: TRBV18
J: TRBJ2-1
CDR3: CASSPSGDNEQFF
DNA: TGTGCCAGCTCACCATCAGGAGACAATGAGCAGTTCTTC

size: few
length: 15
D: .
V: TRBV20-1
J: TRBJ2-6
CDR3: CSARRFGSGANVLTF
DNA: TGCAGTGCTAGAAGGTTCGGCTCCGGGGCCAACGTCCTGACTTTC

size: .
length: 11
D: .
V: TRBV6-6
J: TRBJ1-5
CDR3: CASRSGGPQHF
DNA: TGTGCCAGCAGGTCTGGTGGACCCCAGCATTTT

size: few
length: 15
D: .
V: TRBV6-2/TRBV6-3
J: TRBJ2-1
CDR3: CASSYSEWVYNEQFF
DNA: TGTGCCAGCAGTTACTCGGAGTGGGTCTACAATGAGCAGTTCTTC

size: few
length: 15
D: .
V: TRBV5-1
J: TRBJ1-2
CDR3: CASSLDRPSAYGYTF
DNA: TGCGCCAGCAGCTTGGATCGCCCCTCGGCATATGGCTACACCTTC

size: few
length: 14
D: .
V: TRBV7-9
J: TRBJ1-2
CDR3: CASSPGTLDYGYTF
DNA: TGTGCCAGCAGCCCAGGGACTCTGGACTATGGCTACACCTTC

size: many
length: 14
D: .
V: TRBV9
J: TRBJ1-3
CDR3: CASSVGETRNTIYF
DNA: TGTGCCAGCAGCGTAGGAGAGACCAGAAACACCATATATTTT

size: few
length: 13
D: TRBD1
V: TRBV7-9
J: TRBJ1-5
CDR3: CASSPAGGQPQHF
DNA: TGTGCCAGCAGCCCCGCAGGGGGCCAGCCCCAGCATTTT

size: .
length: 15
D: TRBD2
V: TRBV5-6
J: TRBJ2-7
CDR3: CASSPNGLAGGSTYF
DNA: TGTGCCAGCAGCCCTAACGGACTAGCGGGGGGTTCAACGTACTTC

size: .
length: 13
D: .
V: TRBV20-1
J: TRBJ1-5
CDR3: CSARAGVNQPQHF
DNA: TGCAGTGCTAGGGCAGGGGTCAATCAGCCCCAGCATTTT

size: once
length: 14
D: TRBD1
V: TRBV6-5
J: TRBJ2-7
CDR3: CASSYPTGSGEQYF
DNA: TGTGCCAGCAGTTACCCGACAGGGTCGGGGGAGCAGTACTTC

size: .
length: 14
D: .
V: TRBV10-3
J: TRBJ1-1
CDR3: CAISVGRMNTEAFF
DNA: TGTGCCATCAGTGTGGGAAGAATGAACACTGAAGCTTTCTTT

size: .
length: 14
D: .
V: TRBV12-5
J: TRBJ1-2
CDR3: CASGPDGRVSGYTF
DNA: TGTGCTAGTGGTCCCGATGGCAGGGTTAGCGGCTACACCTTC

size: .
length: 12
D: .
V: TRBV2
J: TRBJ1-1
CDR3: CATTRGETEAFF
DNA: TGTGCCACTACCCGGGGGGAAACTGAAGCTTTCTTT

size: few
length: 14
D: .
V: TRBV27
J: TRBJ2-1
CDR3: CASSRSAREREQFF
DNA: TGTGCCAGCAGTCGATCGGCCCGAGAAAGGGAGCAGTTCTTC

size: .
length: 12
D: .
V: TRBV10-3
J: TRBJ2-7
CDR3: CAIRDGSYEQYF
DNA: TGTGCCATCAGGGATGGCTCCTACGAGCAGTACTTC